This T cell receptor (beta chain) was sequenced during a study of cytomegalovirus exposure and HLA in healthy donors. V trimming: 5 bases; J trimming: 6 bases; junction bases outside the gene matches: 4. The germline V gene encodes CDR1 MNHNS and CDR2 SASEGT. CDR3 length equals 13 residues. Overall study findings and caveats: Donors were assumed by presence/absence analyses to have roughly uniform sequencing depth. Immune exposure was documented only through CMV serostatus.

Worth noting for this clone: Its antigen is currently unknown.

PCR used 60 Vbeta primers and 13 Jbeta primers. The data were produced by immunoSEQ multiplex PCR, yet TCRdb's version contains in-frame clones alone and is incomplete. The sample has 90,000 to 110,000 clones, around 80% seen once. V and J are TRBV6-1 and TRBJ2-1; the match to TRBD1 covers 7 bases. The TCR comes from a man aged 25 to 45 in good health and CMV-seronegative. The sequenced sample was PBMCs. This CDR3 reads CASSIGTVNEQFF. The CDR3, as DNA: TGTGCCAGCAGTATAGGGACAGTCAATGAGCAGTTCTTC.